The 7 T cell receptor beta chains given below trace back to one sample, sequenced in a study of shared clonotypes between healthy human individuals. Some clones are missing from TCRdb's copy, which holds only in-frame ones; the method was immunoSEQ multiplex PCR. Of hundreds of thousands of clones in the sample, under 80% were seen once. Sequences were obtained from memory CD4+ T cells sorted from blood. Subset indicated: CD45RA-negative fraction. Receptor source: a woman under 40 in good health.

The chain carries TRBV11-2 and TRBJ2-5; maybe TRBD1 (6 bases). The CDR3 spans 14 residues. V lost 6 bases to trimming and J lost 4 bases, with 15 bases between them. Germline V CDR1 and CDR2: SGHAT, FQNNGV. CDR3: CASRPPLGGETQYF. The CDR3 DNA reads TGTGCCAGCAGACCACCTCTAGGGGGAGAGACCCAGTACTTC.

This chain uses TRBV6-5 with TRBJ1-1, with D possibly being TRBD1 (5 bases). The CDR3 length is 16 residues. Germline-derived CDR1 and CDR2 are MNHEY and SVGAGI. The V end lost 1 base, the J end lost 1 base, and 13 bases lay between the germline ends. The CDR3 loop is CASSYFSGTKNTEAFF. CDR3 DNA: TGTGCCAGCAGTTACTTTTCGGGGACGAAGAACACTGAAGCTTTCTTT.

The rearrangement joins TRBV10-3 to TRBJ2-1, with a possible D match to TRBD1 (5 bases). The V gene's germline CDR1 is ENHRY and CDR2 SYGVKD. CDR3 length: 14 amino acids. V gave up 4 bases and J gave up 7 bases, with 14 bases separating them. The CDR3 sequence is CAISASSQANEQFF. Written as DNA, the CDR3 is TGTGCCATCAGTGCGAGTTCACAGGCGAATGAGCAGTTCTTC.

The chain carries TRBV4-1 and TRBJ2-5, with a tentative D call TRBD1 (5 bases). Germline V CDR1 and CDR2: MGHRA, YSYEKL. The CDR3 is made up of 15 amino acids. Between the trimmed V and J ends, which lost 4 bases and 4 bases, there was a span of 16 bases. CDR3 sequence (DNA): TGCGCCAGCAGCCCCCCCCAGGGCGCTACAGAGACCCAGTACTTC. It codes for CASSPPQGATETQYF.

The chain has TRBV30 and TRBJ2-2; 9 bases fit TRBD2. This CDR3 has 14 amino acids. CDR1 and CDR2 (germline): GTSNPN, SVGIG (reference sequence). Losses at the gene ends were 4 bases for V and 7 bases for J; bases not matched to a gene: 7. CDR3 protein: CAWTSGDWGGELFF. CDR3 nucleotides: TGTGCCTGGACTAGCGGGGATTGGGGCGGGGAGCTGTTTTTT.

The chain employs TRBV6-1 and TRBJ1-5, with D maybe TRBD1 (5 bases). The CDR3 runs 14 residues. CDR1 MNHNS and CDR2 SASEGT come from the germline V gene. V was trimmed by 7 bases and J by 6 bases, leaving 16 bases between them. CDR3 sequence: CASNRGTIGQPQHF. DNA of the CDR3: TGTGCCAGCAACCGGGGGACTATAGGTCAGCCCCAGCATTTT.

This sequence joins TRBV27 and TRBJ1-2; a weak D match, TRBD1 (5 bases). V was clipped by 6 bases and J by 3 bases, with 17 bases between them. This CDR3 comprises 15 residues. Germline V CDR1 and CDR2: MNHEY, SMNVEV (reference sequence). The CDR3 region has the DNA TGTGCCAGCAGGTCCCCGGCCCGGGGGGACTATGGCTACACCTTC. Amino acids: CASRSPARGDYGYTF.